The 23 T cell receptor beta chains below all came from one sample that was sequenced in a study of beta chain features in type 1 diabetes. Expressed TCRB transcripts got sequenced, as all isolated RNA was reverse transcribed. Only in-frame clones appear in the TCRdb table, and some are missing; sequencing was by immunoSEQ multiplex PCR. Altogether 900,000 or so clones are present, roughly 15% being singletons, with the ten largest covering 0.023%. Sequencing used naive CD4+ T cells from blood. The source is a woman aged 18-29 years in good health.

The CDR3 spells CASSLTAGTGTDTQYF. The CDR3 bases are TGTGCCAGCAGCTTAACGGCGGGTACTGGCACAGATACGCAGTATTTT. The J gene is TRBJ2-3, the V gene TRBV13, with D possibly TRBD2 on 5 matching bases. Germline assignment: CDR1 PRHDT and CDR2 FYEKMQ (reference sequence). The CDR3 runs 16 residues. Trimming cost V 2 bases and J 1 base, with 13 bases left between them.

The chain carries TRBV27 and TRBJ2-1; 10 nucleotides match TRBD2. CDR1 and CDR2 (germline): MNHEY, SMNVEV (reference sequence). CDR3 length equals 15 residues. V was pared by 1 base and J by 8 bases, with 5 bases of the junction left unmatched. In nucleotides, the CDR3 is TGTGCCAGCAGTTTATTTAGCGGGAGGACCGATGAGCAGTTCTTC. This codes for CASSLFSGRTDEQFF.

This chain connects TRBV11-2 to TRBJ2-1; no clear D. CDR3 size: 14 residues. Germline CDR1 is SGHAT and CDR2 is FQNNGV. Trimming took 2 bases from V and 4 from J, leaving 9 bases between them. The CDR3 spells CASSLTASYNEQFF. CDR3 bases: TGTGCCAGCAGCTTAACGGCCTCTTACAATGAGCAGTTCTTC.

The chain recombines TRBV5-4 with TRBJ1-4, with no clear D. The V and J ends lost 3 bases and 8 bases respectively, with 14 bases between them. The CDR3 totals 14 residues. Per the germline V gene, CDR1 is SGHNT and CDR2 is YYREEE (reference sequence). The CDR3 region is CASSSGVGREKLFF. CDR3 bases: TGTGCCAGCAGCTCCGGGGTAGGGAGGGAAAAACTGTTTTTT.

This clone was counted a few times. The chain joins TRBV4-3 to TRBJ2-3; 10 nucleotides align to TRBD2. The CDR3 is 21 amino acids. Germline loops: CDR1 LGHNA, CDR2 YSLEER. The V segment lost 2 bases and the J segment 2 bases; nucleotides outside the gene matches: 19. CDR3 in DNA: TGCGCCAGCAGCCAAACCACGCCGGGACTAGCGTTCTCTCCCCTCACAGATACGCAGTATTTT. It yields the protein CASSQTTPGLAFSPLTDTQYF.

The genes are TRBV5-1 and TRBJ2-1; D remains ambiguous. Germline CDR1 and CDR2: SGHRS and YFSETQ. V shed 3 bases and J shed 15 bases, with 13 bases lying between them. The CDR3 has 11 residues. The CDR3 is CASSSETLVFF. DNA of the CDR3: TGCGCCAGCAGCTCGGAGACTTTGGTGTTCTTC. Full variable domain (rest looked up from reference TRBV5-1 and TRBJ2-1): KAGVTQTPRYLIKTRGQQVTLSCSPISGHRSVSWYQQTPGQGLQFLFEYFSETQRNKGNFPGRFSGRQFSNSRSEMNVSTLELGDSALYLCASSSETLVFFGPGTRLTVL.

This rearrangement joins TRBV28 to TRBJ2-7; D might be TRBD1 (6 bases). Germline lookup yields CDR1 MDHEN and CDR2 SYDVKM. CDR3 length: 18 residues. Trimming pared 3 bases from V and 3 bases from J, leaving 24 bases between. The CDR3 DNA follows: TGTGCCAGCAGTTTTTGGAACTTGGGCCTAGGGGGAATCTACGAGCAGTACTTC. It codes for CASSFWNLGLGGIYEQYF.

The chain recombines TRBV5-6 with TRBJ2-3; D is uncertain. The CDR3 contains 11 residues. Per the germline V gene, CDR1 is SGHDT and CDR2 is YYEEEE. V was trimmed by 0 bases and J by 13 bases, leaving 9 bases between them. CDR3 region: CASSLDRVEYF. The CDR3 DNA reads TGTGCCAGCAGCTTGGATAGGGTGGAGTATTTT.

This clone came up a few times. The V and J genes are TRBV25-1 and TRBJ1-2; D gene ambiguous. Germline assignment: CDR1 MGHDK and CDR2 SYGVNS. V lost 6 bases to trimming and J lost 5 bases, with 13 bases between them. This CDR3 is 13 amino acids long. The CDR3 spells CASRGSGLYGYTF. The DNA for the CDR3 is TGTGCCAGCAGGGGCAGTGGGCTTTATGGCTACACCTTC.

In this sample, this clone turned up a few times. The chain recombines TRBV6-1 with TRBJ2-7, with D maybe TRBD2 (5 bases). The CDR3 spans 13 residues. The germline gives CDR1 MNHNS, CDR2 SASEGT. The V end lost 11 bases, the J end lost 1 base, and 15 bases lay between the germline ends. In DNA, the CDR3 is TGTGCCGAACCCAACGGGGATTCCTACGAGCAGTACTTC. It encodes CAEPNGDSYEQYF.

This clone was seen only a few times. The chain combines TRBV10-3 with TRBJ1-2, with a possible D match to TRBD1 (6 bases). The CDR3 length is 14 residues. Trimming cost V 5 bases and J 3 bases, with 13 bases left between them. Germline V gene data show CDR1 as ENHRY and CDR2 as SYGVKD. CDR3 in DNA: TGTGCCATCAGTTTACAGGGCTTCGACTATGGCTACACCTTC. Translation gives CAISLQGFDYGYTF.

Details on this clone: In the same sample, other DNA sequences code for this CDR3. In DNA, the CDR3 is TGTGCCAGCAGTTCGGGCGGCTCCTACGAGCAGTACTTC. Protein sequence: CASSSGGSYEQYF. The gene calls are TRBV28 and TRBJ2-7; D not certain. V lost 4 bases to trimming and J lost 0 bases, with 7 bases between them. The CDR3 runs to 13 residues. CDR1 and CDR2 (germline): MDHEN, SYDVKM.

J is TRBJ2-1 and V is TRBV6-6; TRBD2 is a possible D gene (6 bases). V dropped 3 bases and J dropped 6 bases, with 15 bases sitting between them. Germline lookup yields CDR1 MNHNY and CDR2 SVGAGI (reference sequence). The CDR3 covers 15 residues. The CDR3 loop reads CASSYRQGGSNEQFF. The CDR3 nucleotides read TGTGCCAGCAGTTATCGGCAGGGAGGTTCCAATGAGCAGTTCTTC.

The chain couples TRBV6-5 to TRBJ2-7; D is unresolved. The CDR3 spans 14 residues. CDR1 MNHEY and CDR2 SVGAGI come from the germline V gene. Between the trimmed V and J ends, which lost 2 bases and 2 bases, there was a span of 10 bases. CDR3 sequence: CASSYNPATYEQYF. The CDR3 DNA reads as TGTGCCAGCAGTTACAATCCAGCAACCTACGAGCAGTACTTC.

The table lists this clone with many counts. Different DNA sequences within this sample yield the same CDR3. V usage is TRBV10-3 and J usage is TRBJ2-5; D gene uncertain. Germline CDR1 reads ENHRY; CDR2 reads SYGVKD. The CDR3 runs to 11 residues. Deletions cut 3 bases from V and 4 bases from J, with 3 bases between. CDR3 protein: CAISDGETQYF. CDR3 sequence (DNA): TGTGCCATCAGTGACGGAGAGACCCAGTACTTC.

This clone was seen a few times. The chain carries TRBV21-1 and TRBJ1-2; TRBD1, as called in the table, went unchecked against the DNA. TRBV21-1 is designated a pseudogene. CDR3 size: 15 residues. CDR3 in DNA: TGTGCCAGCACCCGGGACAGGTCGTTTAACTATGGCTACACCTTC. Protein sequence: CASTRDRSFNYGYTF.

The chain recombines TRBV28 with TRBJ2-3, with D maybe TRBD1 (6 bases). V shed 6 bases and J shed 4 bases, with 11 bases lying between them. This CDR3 region has 13 residues. CDR1 MDHEN and CDR2 SYDVKM come from the germline V gene. In DNA form, the CDR3 reads TGTGCCAGCAGCCTCACAGGGTCAGATACGCAGTATTTT. This sequence encodes CASSLTGSDTQYF.

V and J are TRBV5-6 and TRBJ2-4; TRBD1 is a possible D gene (5 bases). V was trimmed by 0 bases and J by 7 bases, leaving 8 bases between them. The CDR3 sequence is 13 residues long. The germline V gene encodes CDR1 SGHDT and CDR2 YYEEEE. CDR3 residues: CASSLAGMNIQYF. The CDR3 DNA follows: TGTGCCAGCAGCTTGGCAGGGATGAACATTCAGTACTTC. Complete variable domain (other parts from reference TRBV5-6 and TRBJ2-4): DAGVTQSPTHLIKTRGQQVTLRCSPKSGHDTVSWYQQALGQGPQFIFQYYEEEERQRGNFPDRFSGHQFPNYSSELNVNALLLGDSALYLCASSLAGMNIQYFGAGTRLSVL.

CDR3 DNA sequence: TGTGCCAGCAGTTTAGGGCGGTACAACAGGGGAGAGACCCAGTACTTC. As protein: CASSLGRYNRGETQYF. J is TRBJ2-5 and V is TRBV27; 7 positions match TRBD1. V shed 2 bases, J shed 4 bases, and the junction held 10 bases outside the gene matches. The CDR3 is 16 residues long. Germline-derived CDR1 and CDR2 are MNHEY and SMNVEV (reference sequence).

The chain uses TRBV6-5 and TRBJ2-7; 9 bases align to TRBD2. CDR1 is MNHEY and CDR2 is SVGAGI in the germline V gene. CDR3 length: 16 residues. The ends lost 0 bases at V and 7 bases at J; junction bases unmatched: 10. The CDR3 spells CASSYSLLAGSREQYF. DNA for the CDR3: TGTGCCAGCAGTTACTCGTTGCTAGCGGGGTCTCGTGAGCAGTACTTC.

With regard to this clone: The sample carries other DNA sequences with the same CDR3. The chain couples TRBV7-9 to TRBJ2-7; D may match TRBD1 or TRBD2 (6 bases each). Trimming removed 6 bases at V and 2 bases at J, with 14 bases between. The CDR3 spans 14 residues. The germline V gene encodes CDR1 SEHNR and CDR2 FQNEAQ (reference sequence). The CDR3 coding sequence is TGTGCCAGCAGTTTGGACGGGGGCGCCTACGAGCAGTACTTC. It specifies CASSLDGGAYEQYF.

The V and J genes are TRBV18 and TRBJ2-7; TRBD2 is a possible D gene (6 bases). The germline gives CDR1 KGHSH, CDR2 LQKENI. The CDR3 spans 14 residues. V was cut by 3 bases and J by 3 bases, with 12 bases left in between. CDR3 region: CASSPRTTNYEQYF. Written as DNA, the CDR3 is TGTGCCAGCTCACCGAGGACTACGAACTACGAGCAGTACTTC. Together with reference TRBV18 and TRBJ2-7, the CDR3 gives the full variable domain: NAGVMQNPRHLVRRRGQEARLRCSPMKGHSHVYWYRQLPEEGLKFMVYLQKENIIDESGMPKERFSAEFPKEGPSILRIQQVVRGDSAAYFCASSPRTTNYEQYFGPGTRLTVT.

The J gene is TRBJ1-4, the V gene TRBV6-6, with TRBD1 matching over 7 bases. The CDR3 loop spans 14 amino acids. Per the germline V gene, CDR1 is MNHNY and CDR2 is SVGAGI (reference sequence). V shed 4 bases, J shed 4 bases, and the junction held 3 bases outside the gene matches. The chain's CDR3 is CASSWDSFNEKLFF. The CDR3, as DNA: TGTGCCAGCAGTTGGGACAGCTTTAATGAAAAACTGTTTTTT.